These 3 T cell receptor beta chains were sequenced from one sample in a study of T-cell reconstitution after alpha-beta-depleted transplantation in children. A TCRbeta library incorporating unique molecular identifiers was prepared. TCRdb used MiXCR to reprocess the PCR reads, holding one entry per CDR3 protein. The sample holds 450,000 to 550,000 distinct CDR3 sequences; over 10% are singletons and the top ten take approximately 15%. Sample: PBMCs, mostly from graft donor cells, taken 180 days after TCRalphabeta/CD19-depleted stem cell transplant. The receptors here all came from a female patient aged 2-10 years who had a stem cell transplant for aplastic anemia, so the T cells may come from the graft donor.

This clonotype was recorded a few times. The J gene is TRBJ2-1, the V gene TRBV24-1, with 7 bases identical to TRBD2. Trimming removed 0 bases from V and 0 bases from J; junction bases left unmatched: 4. CDR3 length: 17 amino acids. Germline-derived CDR1 and CDR2 are KGHDR and SFDVKD. This CDR3 is CATSDLQGGSSYNEQFF. The CDR3 coding sequence is TGTGCCACCAGTGATTTGCAAGGCGGGAGCTCCTACAATGAGCAGTTCTTC.

The chain has TRBV5-1 and TRBJ2-1; 11 positions agree with TRBD2. Germline V gene lookup returns CDR1 SGHRS and CDR2 YFSETQ. The CDR3 extends over 15 amino acids. V lost 4 bases to trimming and J lost 5 bases; unmatched junction nucleotides: 5. DNA for the CDR3: TGCGCCAGCAGCCTTAGCGGGGGGGTAGACAATGAGCAGTTCTTC. As protein: CASSLSGGVDNEQFF.

This clonotype was recorded only once. The CDR3 is CASSARTGVSEAFF. The CDR3 nucleotides read TGTGCCAGCAGTGCCCGTACAGGGGTGTCTGAAGCTTTCTTT. The chain carries TRBV27 and TRBJ1-1, with 7 bases aligning to TRBD1. J gave up 6 bases and V 5 bases, and 9 bases lay outside the gene matches. The length of the CDR3 is 14 residues. Germline CDR1 is MNHEY and CDR2 is SMNVEV (reference sequence).